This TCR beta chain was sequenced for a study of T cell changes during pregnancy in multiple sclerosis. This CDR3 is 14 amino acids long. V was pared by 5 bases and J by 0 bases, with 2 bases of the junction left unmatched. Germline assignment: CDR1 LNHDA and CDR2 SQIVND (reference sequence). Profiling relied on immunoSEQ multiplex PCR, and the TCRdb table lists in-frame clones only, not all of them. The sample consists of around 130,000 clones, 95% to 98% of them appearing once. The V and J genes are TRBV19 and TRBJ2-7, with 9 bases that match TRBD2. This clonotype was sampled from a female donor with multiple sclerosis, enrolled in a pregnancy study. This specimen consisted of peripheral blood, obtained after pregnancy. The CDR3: CASSYSGSSYEQYF. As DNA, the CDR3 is TGTGCCAGTAGTTATAGCGGGAGCTCCTACGAGCAGTACTTC.